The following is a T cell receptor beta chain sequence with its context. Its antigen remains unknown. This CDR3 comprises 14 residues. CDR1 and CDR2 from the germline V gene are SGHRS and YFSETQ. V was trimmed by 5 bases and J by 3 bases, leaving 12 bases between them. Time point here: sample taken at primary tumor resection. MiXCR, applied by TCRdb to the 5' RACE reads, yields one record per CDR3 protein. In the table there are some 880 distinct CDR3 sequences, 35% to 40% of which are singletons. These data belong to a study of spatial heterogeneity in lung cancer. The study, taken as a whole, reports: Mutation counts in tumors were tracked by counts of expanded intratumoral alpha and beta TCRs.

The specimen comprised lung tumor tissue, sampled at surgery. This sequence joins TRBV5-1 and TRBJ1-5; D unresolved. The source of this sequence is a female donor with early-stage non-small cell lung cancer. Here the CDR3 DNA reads TGCGCCAGCAGAGTTCCCGGAGTCAATCAGCCCCAGCATTTT. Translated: CASRVPGVNQPQHF.